These 15 T cell receptor beta chains share one sample of origin, sequenced in a study of T cells in Graves' hyperthyroidism and ophthalmopathy. Template material for amplifying TCR beta CDR3 regions consisted of RNA transcripts. During a first-round RT-PCR of the TCR CDR3, the HTBI primer set was used. TCRdb used MiXCR to reprocess the multiplex PCR reads, holding one entry per CDR3 protein. This table has approximately 270,000 distinct CDR3 sequences, approximately 15% appearing once. Sequenced sample: blood. The receptors here all came from a woman in her 40s with Graves' hyperthyroidism that later progressed to Graves' ophthalmopathy.

This clonotype was found a few times. The J gene is TRBJ2-3, the V gene TRBV4-1; no firm D call. The CDR3 runs to 12 residues. V was shortened by 3 bases and J by 6 bases, with 7 bases between the two germline ends. The germline V gene encodes CDR1 MGHRA and CDR2 YSYEKL. The chain's CDR3 is CASSQSRDTQYF. DNA for the CDR3: TGCGCCAGCAGCCAGAGCCGGGATACGCAGTATTTT.

This chain uses TRBV6-1 with TRBJ2-2, with TRBD1 identical over 7 bases. The germline gives CDR1 MNHNS, CDR2 SASEGT. J gave up 3 bases and V 6 bases, and 16 bases lay outside the gene matches. The CDR3 is 18 amino acids. CDR3: CASSMGTVHSLDTGELFF. CDR3 sequence (DNA): TGTGCCAGCAGCATGGGGACAGTCCACAGTCTAGACACCGGGGAGCTGTTTTTT.

This clonotype came up many times. This chain connects TRBV5-1 to TRBJ1-4, with D hard to call. The germline gives CDR1 SGHRS, CDR2 YFSETQ. Trimming removed 1 base from V and 3 bases from J, with 7 bases in between. This CDR3 is built from 14 residues. The CDR3 here is CASSLTAPNEKLFF. The CDR3 DNA is TGCGCCAGCAGCTTGACAGCCCCTAATGAAAAACTGTTTTTT.

This clonotype was recorded at least ten times. V gene TRBV12-3 or TRBV12-4 combines with J gene TRBJ2-7, with 7 positions matching TRBD1. J was trimmed by 2 bases and V by 5 bases; bases with no gene match: 6. The length of the CDR3 is 14 residues. CDR3 DNA: TGTGCCAGCAGTCTAAGACAGGGACCCTACGAGCAGTACTTC. Amino acid sequence: CASSLRQGPYEQYF.

Ten or more counts support this clonotype. This rearrangement joins TRBV3-1 to TRBJ1-6; D remains ambiguous. The CDR3 runs to 15 residues. Germline CDR1 LGHDT, CDR2 YNNKEL (reference sequence). Trimming removed 1 base at V and 5 bases at J, with 9 bases between. CDR3 bases: TGTGCCAGCAGCCAAGTTTTAGGGAATAATTCACCCCTCCACTTT. It yields the protein CASSQVLGNNSPLHF.

This clonotype was counted at least ten times. The genes are TRBV6-1 and TRBJ1-6; TRBD1 is a possible D gene (5 bases). This CDR3 region has 15 residues. V was clipped by 6 bases and J by 7 bases, with 16 bases between them. Germline values: CDR1 MNHNS, CDR2 SASEGT. CDR3 DNA: TGTGCCAGCAGCCGTCAGGGAGAGGTCAATTCACCCCTCCACTTT. It codes for CASSRQGEVNSPLHF.

The V call is TRBV27, the J call TRBJ2-7; tentatively, D is TRBD2 (5 bases). Trimming stripped 5 bases from V and 7 bases from J, with 12 bases between. This CDR3 has 12 residues. Looked up from germline, CDR1 is MNHEY and CDR2 is SMNVEV (reference sequence). CDR3 nucleotides: TGTGCCAGCAGTGCCTTGACGGGGGAGCAGTACTTC. Encoded protein: CASSALTGEQYF.

This clonotype was seen many times. The chain combines TRBV28 with TRBJ1-2, with D maybe TRBD1 (6 bases). Germline CDR1 reads MDHEN; CDR2 reads SYDVKM. The CDR3 has 16 amino acids. V gave up 2 bases and J gave up 8 bases, with 21 bases separating them. CDR3 region: CASSLLKRDGQWGYTF. The CDR3 DNA reads as TGTGCCAGCAGTTTACTCAAGCGGGACGGACAGTGGGGCTACACCTTC.

This clonotype was observed many times. This sequence joins TRBV20-1 and TRBJ2-5; D is perhaps TRBD2 (7 bases). From germline, CDR1 is DFQATT and CDR2 SNEGSKA (reference sequence). V was trimmed by 6 bases and J by 5 bases, leaving 19 bases between them. This CDR3 is built from 14 residues. The CDR3 nucleotides read TGCAGTGCACAAGGGGGGGGACTTAGGGAGACCCAGTACTTC. It encodes CSAQGGGLRETQYF.

This clonotype was observed at least ten times. The chain employs TRBV12-3 or TRBV12-4 and TRBJ2-2; D remains unclear. The V gene lost 3 bases and the J gene lost 0 bases, with 14 bases spanning the gap. The CDR3 totals 17 residues. The CDR3 nucleotides are TGTGCCAGCAGTTTTACGTGGTGGCTAACGAACACCGGGGAGCTGTTTTTT. Amino acid sequence: CASSFTWWLTNTGELFF.

This clonotype was picked up many times. This chain joins TRBV27 and TRBJ2-7; D gene uncertain. The CDR3 is 12 residues long. Germline CDR1 and CDR2: MNHEY and SMNVEV (reference sequence). The V end was cut by 6 bases, the J end by 9 bases, with 15 bases between. The CDR3 DNA is TGTGCCAGCAGCACCCCCACGGGCGGGCAGTACTTC. Translating it yields CASSTPTGGQYF.

This clonotype was counted ten times or more. The V and J genes are TRBV14 and TRBJ2-3; D unclear. V lost 2 bases, J lost 0 bases, and 9 bases lay in between. CDR3 length: 15 amino acids. Germline V gene lookup returns CDR1 SGHDN and CDR2 FVKESK. The CDR3 DNA follows: TGTGCCAGCAGCCAATTAACCTCTAGCACAGATACGCAGTATTTT. It specifies CASSQLTSSTDTQYF.

This clonotype came up a few times. This chain joins TRBV7-3 and TRBJ2-7, with 13 bases lining up with TRBD2. CDR1 is SGHTA, CDR2 FQGTGA, per germline. Trimming at V came to 3 bases and at J to 3 bases, leaving 8 bases not matched to a gene. The CDR3 is made up of 17 amino acids. CDR3 residues: CASSLKPGLAGIYEQYF. In DNA form, the CDR3 reads TGTGCCAGCAGCTTGAAGCCGGGACTAGCGGGAATCTACGAGCAGTACTTC.

This clonotype was detected many times. V usage is TRBV7-9 and J usage is TRBJ2-1; 8 positions match TRBD2. Germline CDR1 reads SEHNR; CDR2 reads FQNEAQ (reference sequence). The CDR3 has 14 amino acids. J lost 4 bases, V lost 8 bases, and 7 bases had no gene match. This chain's CDR3 is CASSRLASYNEQFF. CDR3 nucleotide sequence: TGTGCCAGCTCCCGACTAGCGTCGTACAATGAGCAGTTCTTC.

This clonotype showed up just a few times. This chain uses TRBV6-1 with TRBJ1-1; TRBD1 agrees at 7 bases. Per the germline V gene, CDR1 is MNHNS and CDR2 is SASEGT. The CDR3 loop spans 15 amino acids. V lost 7 bases to trimming and J lost 4 bases; unmatched junction nucleotides: 12. The chain's CDR3 is CASTSFRGSGTEAFF. The CDR3 DNA reads as TGTGCCAGCACTAGCTTCAGGGGGTCGGGCACTGAAGCTTTCTTT.